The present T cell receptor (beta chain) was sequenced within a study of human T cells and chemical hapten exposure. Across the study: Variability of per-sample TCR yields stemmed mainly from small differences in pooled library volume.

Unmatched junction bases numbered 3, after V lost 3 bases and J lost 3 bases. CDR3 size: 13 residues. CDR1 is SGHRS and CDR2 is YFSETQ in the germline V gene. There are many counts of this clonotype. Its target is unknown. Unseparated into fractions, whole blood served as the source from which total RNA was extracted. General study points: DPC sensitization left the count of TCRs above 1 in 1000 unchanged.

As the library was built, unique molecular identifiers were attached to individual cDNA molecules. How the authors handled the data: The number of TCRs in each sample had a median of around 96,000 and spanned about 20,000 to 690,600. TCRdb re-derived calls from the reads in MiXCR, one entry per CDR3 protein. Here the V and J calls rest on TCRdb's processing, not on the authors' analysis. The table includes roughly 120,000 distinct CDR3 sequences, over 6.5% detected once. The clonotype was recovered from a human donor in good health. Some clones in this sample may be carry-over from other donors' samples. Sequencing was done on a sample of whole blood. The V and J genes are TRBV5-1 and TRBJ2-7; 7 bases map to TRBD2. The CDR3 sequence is CASSYGTNYEQYF. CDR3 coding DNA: TGCGCCAGCAGCTACGGGACTAACTACGAGCAGTACTTC.